The 25 T cell receptor beta chains below all came from one sample that was sequenced in a study of T cell changes during pregnancy in multiple sclerosis. Only in-frame clones appear in the TCRdb table, and some are missing; sequencing was by immunoSEQ multiplex PCR. The sample lists tens of thousands of clones, around nine tenths seen once, with under 0.75% in the top ten. The sequences come from CD4+ T cells from peripheral blood mononuclear cells, collected in the second trimester of pregnancy. The receptors originated from a female donor in good health, enrolled as a control in a pregnancy study.

This chain links TRBV7-9 with TRBJ1-4; D might be TRBD1 (6 bases). The CDR3 is made up of 14 amino acids. V gave up 3 bases and J gave up 7 bases, with 12 bases separating them. Per the germline V gene, CDR1 is SEHNR and CDR2 is FQNEAQ (reference sequence). CDR3 sequence reads: CASSLGGAGEKLFF. Here the CDR3 DNA reads TGTGCCAGCAGCTTGGGGGGGGCCGGTGAAAAACTGTTTTTT. Based on the CDR3 plus reference TRBV7-9 and TRBJ1-4, the full variable domain is DTGVSQNPRHKITKRGQNVTFRCDPISEHNRLYWYRQTLGQGPEFLTYFQNEAQLEKSRLLSDRFSAERPKGSFSTLEIQRTEQGDSAMYLCASSLGGAGEKLFFGSGTQLSVL.

This clone was detected once. This chain joins TRBV19 and TRBJ2-5; D perhaps matches TRBD2 (5 bases). The CDR3 is 14 residues long. Trimming shortened V by 9 bases and J by 5 bases, and 19 bases separated the two germline ends. The V gene's germline CDR1 is LNHDA and CDR2 SQIVND (reference sequence). CDR3 in amino acids: CASSTEGVRETQYF. DNA of the CDR3: TGTGCCAGCTCCACTGAGGGTGTTCGGGAGACCCAGTACTTC. Combining the CDR3 with reference TRBV19 and TRBJ2-5 gives the whole variable domain DGGITQSPKYLFRKEGQNVTLSCEQNLNHDAMYWYRQDPGQGLRLIYYSQIVNDFQKGDIAEGYSVSREKKESFPLTVTSAQKNPTAFYLCASSTEGVRETQYFGPGTRLLVL.

This chain connects TRBV28 to TRBJ1-6; tentatively, D is TRBD1 (6 bases). This CDR3 is 15 amino acids long. V lost 4 bases and J 9 bases, leaving 16 bases between the germline ends. Germline CDR1 is MDHEN and CDR2 is SYDVKM. CDR3 DNA: TGTGCCAGCAGTTCGTTGAGGACAGAGCGTTCACCCCTCCACTTT. As protein: CASSSLRTERSPLHF.

The V call is TRBV15, the J call TRBJ1-3; no firm D call. Per germline, CDR1 LNHNV and CDR2 YYDKDF (reference sequence). Trimming cost V 1 base and J 4 bases, with 5 bases left between them. The CDR3 is made up of 13 amino acids. CDR3 loop: CATSRGTGNTIYF. DNA of the CDR3: TGTGCCACCAGCAGAGGAACAGGAAACACCATATATTTT. Using reference TRBV15 and TRBJ1-3 for the parts outside the CDR3, the full variable domain is DAMVIQNPRYQVTQFGKPVTLSCSQTLNHNVMYWYQQKSSQAPKLLFHYYDKDFNNEADTPDNFQSRRPNTSFCFLDIRSPGLGDTAMYLCATSRGTGNTIYFGEGSWLTVV.

The chain couples TRBV5-1 to TRBJ2-4; 10 nucleotides line up with TRBD2. The CDR3 sequence is 18 residues long. Germline loops: CDR1 SGHRS, CDR2 YFSETQ. V trimming: 4 bases; J trimming: 0 bases; junction bases outside the gene matches: 10. CDR3 nucleotides: TGCGCCAGCAGCCCCGGACTAGCGGAACTAGTAGCCAAAAACATTCAGTACTTC. This translates into CASSPGLAELVAKNIQYF.

V gene TRBV5-8 combines with J gene TRBJ1-1; D remains ambiguous. This CDR3 comprises 13 residues. CDR1 and CDR2 from the germline V gene are SGHTS and YDEGEE. The V and J ends lost 0 bases and 1 base respectively, with 4 bases between them. This CDR3 reads CASSLDRNTEAFF. CDR3 nucleotide sequence: TGTGCCAGCAGCTTGGACAGGAACACTGAAGCTTTCTTT.

V gene TRBV7-2 combines with J gene TRBJ2-3; 14 bases map to TRBD2. Germline V lookup: CDR1 SGHTA, CDR2 FQGNSA. The CDR3 is 17 amino acids. Losses at the gene ends were 4 bases for V and 4 bases for J; bases not matched to a gene: 7. The chain's CDR3 is CASSSRTSGGRADTQYF. The DNA of the CDR3 is TGTGCCAGCAGCTCCCGGACTAGCGGGGGGCGGGCAGATACGCAGTATTTT.

Only one count was recorded for this clone. The chain carries TRBV7-9 and TRBJ1-2; 8 bases are shared with TRBD1. Looked up from germline, CDR1 is SEHNR and CDR2 is FQNEAQ (reference sequence). The CDR3 is 15 amino acids. With V trimmed by 4 bases and J by 3 bases, 7 bases remained unmatched. The CDR3 is CASSSTGASHYGYTF. The CDR3 region has the DNA TGTGCCAGCAGCTCGACAGGGGCGTCGCACTATGGCTACACCTTC.

V is TRBV5-1 and J is TRBJ2-5; D might be TRBD1 (6 bases). CDR1 and CDR2 (germline): SGHRS, YFSETQ. CDR3 length equals 13 residues. V lost 4 bases to trimming and J lost 5 bases, with 12 bases between them. This CDR3 is CASSRGGEETQYF. CDR3 bases: TGCGCCAGCAGCAGAGGGGGAGAGGAGACCCAGTACTTC.

This clone was counted once. V usage is TRBV6-6 and J usage is TRBJ1-3, with D possibly matching TRBD1 (5 bases). V lost 6 bases and J 2 bases, leaving 5 bases between the germline ends. The CDR3 runs to 12 residues. The germline V gene encodes CDR1 MNHNY and CDR2 SVGAGI (reference sequence). The CDR3 coding sequence is TGTGCCAGCAGGGGGCCTGGAAACACCATATATTTT. Amino acids: CASRGPGNTIYF.

CDR3 sequence: CASSQDRWPGGGQGRNEQYF. CDR3 nucleotides: TGTGCCAGCAGCCAAGATCGTTGGCCTGGTGGTGGACAGGGCAGAAACGAGCAGTACTTC. The V call is TRBV4-2, the J call TRBJ2-7; 8 bases match TRBD1. Germline V gives CDR1 LGHNA, CDR2 YNFKEQ. CDR3 length equals 20 residues. With V trimmed by 0 bases and J by 5 bases, 21 bases remained unmatched.

V and J are TRBV14 and TRBJ2-3; unclear D gene. The germline gives CDR1 SGHDN, CDR2 FVKESK. The CDR3 has 14 residues. V was trimmed by 0 bases and J by 3 bases, leaving 7 bases between them. CDR3 sequence reads: CASSQESFTDTQYF. As DNA, the CDR3 is TGTGCCAGCAGCCAAGAATCATTTACAGATACGCAGTATTTT.

The V gene is TRBV7-9, the J gene TRBJ1-2, with 11 bases fitting TRBD1. Germline V gene data show CDR1 as SEHNR and CDR2 as FQNEAQ (reference sequence). Germline trimming cut 5 bases from V and 8 bases from J; bases unmatched to any gene: 7. The CDR3 sequence is 14 residues long. As DNA, the CDR3 is TGTGCCAGCAGCGTCGGACAGGGGGCAAGGGGCTACACCTTC. As protein: CASSVGQGARGYTF. The complete variable domain, with remaining parts taken from reference TRBV7-9 and TRBJ1-2, reads DTGVSQNPRHKITKRGQNVTFRCDPISEHNRLYWYRQTLGQGPEFLTYFQNEAQLEKSRLLSDRFSAERPKGSFSTLEIQRTEQGDSAMYLCASSVGQGARGYTFGSGTRLTVV.

The gene calls are TRBV5-6 and TRBJ2-2, with a tentative D call TRBD1 (6 bases). The V gene's germline CDR1 is SGHDT and CDR2 YYEEEE. V was trimmed by 1 base and J by 1 base, leaving 8 bases between them. There are 15 residues in the CDR3. This chain's CDR3 is CASSLQDRNTGELFF. The CDR3 DNA sequence: TGTGCCAGCAGCTTGCAGGACAGGAACACCGGGGAGCTGTTTTTT.

The V and J genes are TRBV7-2 and TRBJ2-2, with D perhaps TRBD2 (5 bases). The germline V gene has CDR1 SGHTA and CDR2 FQGNSA. The CDR3 contains 14 residues. Trimming pared 4 bases from V and 7 bases from J, leaving 13 bases between. The CDR3: CASSWIEGIGELFF. Here the CDR3 DNA reads TGTGCCAGCAGCTGGATCGAGGGAATCGGGGAGCTGTTTTTT.

The chain employs TRBV5-4 and TRBJ2-7; perhaps TRBD2 as D (7 bases). The V gene lost 3 bases and the J gene lost 2 bases, with 12 bases spanning the gap. CDR3 length: 14 amino acids. Germline loops: CDR1 SGHNT, CDR2 YYREEE (reference sequence). The CDR3 loop is CASSSDGGPYEQYF. Here the CDR3 DNA reads TGTGCCAGCAGCTCTGACGGGGGGCCCTACGAGCAGTACTTC.

This chain uses TRBV19 with TRBJ2-3; 9 bases match TRBD2. The CDR3 has 15 residues. Germline values: CDR1 LNHDA, CDR2 SQIVND (reference sequence). J was trimmed by 5 bases and V by 3 bases; bases with no gene match: 6. This CDR3 is CASSIAGGRGDTQYF. The CDR3, as DNA: TGTGCCAGTAGTATCGCGGGGGGGCGGGGAGATACGCAGTATTTT.

The chain combines TRBV27 with TRBJ1-4; D is undetermined. Trimming removed 5 bases at V and 0 bases at J, with 10 bases between. The germline V gene has CDR1 MNHEY and CDR2 SMNVEV (reference sequence). The CDR3 runs to 15 residues. This CDR3 reads CASSPYGATNEKLFF. In nucleotides, the CDR3 is TGTGCCAGCAGTCCGTACGGGGCAACTAATGAAAAACTGTTTTTT.

The V gene is TRBV18, the J gene TRBJ2-5; no reliable D call. Germline loops: CDR1 KGHSH, CDR2 LQKENI. The CDR3 totals 14 residues. V was shortened by 3 bases and J by 4 bases, with 12 bases between the two germline ends. CDR3 DNA: TGTGCCAGCTCACCGTGGGCAGTAGGAGAGACCCAGTACTTC. It encodes CASSPWAVGETQYF.

The chain has TRBV7-8 and TRBJ2-5; D is uncertain. Trimming removed 1 base at V and 7 bases at J, with 10 bases between. There are 13 residues in the CDR3. Germline CDR1 SGHVS, CDR2 FQNEAQ. The CDR3 loop reads CASSLGRSGTQYF. DNA of the CDR3: TGTGCCAGCAGCTTAGGTCGGTCGGGGACCCAGTACTTC.

The J gene is TRBJ2-5, the V gene TRBV5-6; TRBD1 aligns across 11 bases. The J call could be wrong; TRBJ2-7 is a better fit for the DNA end. CDR3 length equals 14 residues. Per the germline V gene, CDR1 is SGHDT and CDR2 is YYEEEE. CDR3 nucleotides: TGTGCCAGCGGGGAGTGGACAGGGGGCGACGAGCAGTACTTC. It encodes CASGEWTGGDEQYF.

V usage is TRBV28 and J usage is TRBJ1-2; the D gene is possibly TRBD1 (6 bases). Germline V gene data show CDR1 as MDHEN and CDR2 as SYDVKM. V was shortened by 7 bases and J by 8 bases, with 14 bases between the two germline ends. The CDR3 spans 12 residues. The CDR3 loop reads CASTLQGRGYTF. CDR3 sequence (DNA): TGTGCCAGCACCCTGCAGGGGCGCGGCTACACCTTC.

This clone has only one observation. The chain recombines TRBV6-6 with TRBJ2-5, with D possibly being TRBD1 (5 bases). The germline gives CDR1 MNHNY, CDR2 SVGAGI (reference sequence). Between the trimmed V and J ends, which lost 4 bases and 7 bases, there was a span of 19 bases. The CDR3 has 15 residues. This chain's CDR3 is CASSSQALGAGTQYF. For the CDR3, the DNA is TGTGCCAGCAGTTCTCAGGCCTTAGGGGCTGGGACCCAGTACTTC.

In regard to this clone: The junction departs from the called germline gene at one end, perhaps through a read error. The chain joins TRBV18 to TRBJ1-1, with 12 bases aligning to TRBD1. The CDR3 totals 13 residues. The V gene's germline CDR1 is KGHSH and CDR2 LQKENI. Here the CDR3 DNA reads TGTGCCAGCTCACCACTTGCGGGACAGGGGGCTTTATTT. The encoded protein is CASSPLAGQGALF. Full variable domain (missing parts from reference TRBV18 and TRBJ1-1): NAGVMQNPRHLVRRRGQEARLRCSPMKGHSHVYWYRQLPEEGLKFMVYLQKENIIDESGMPKERFSAEFPKEGPSILRIQQVVRGDSAAYFCASSPLAGQGALFGQGTRLTVV.

This clone was seen only a few times. This chain uses TRBV6-4 with TRBJ1-2; 8 bases agree with TRBD1. J lost 2 bases, V lost 2 bases, and 13 bases had no gene match. The CDR3 is 18 amino acids. Germline CDR1 is MRHNA and CDR2 is SNTAGT. CDR3 sequence reads: CASSDEVADRAENYGYTF. DNA for the CDR3: TGTGCCAGCAGTGACGAAGTCGCGGACAGGGCCGAAAACTATGGCTACACCTTC.